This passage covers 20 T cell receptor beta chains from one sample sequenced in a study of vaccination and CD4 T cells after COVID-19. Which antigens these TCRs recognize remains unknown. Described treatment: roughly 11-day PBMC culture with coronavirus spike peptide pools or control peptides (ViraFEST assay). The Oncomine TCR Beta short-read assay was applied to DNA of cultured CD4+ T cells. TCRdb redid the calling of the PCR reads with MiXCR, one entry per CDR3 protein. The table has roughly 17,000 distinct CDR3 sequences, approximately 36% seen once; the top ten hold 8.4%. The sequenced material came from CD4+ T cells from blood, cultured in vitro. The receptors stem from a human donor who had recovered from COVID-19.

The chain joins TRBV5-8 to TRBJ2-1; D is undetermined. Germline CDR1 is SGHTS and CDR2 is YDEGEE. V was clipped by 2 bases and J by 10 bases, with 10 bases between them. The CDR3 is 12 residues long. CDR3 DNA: TGTGCCAGCAGCTTTCCCGGGTGGGAGCAGTTCTTC. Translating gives CASSFPGWEQFF.

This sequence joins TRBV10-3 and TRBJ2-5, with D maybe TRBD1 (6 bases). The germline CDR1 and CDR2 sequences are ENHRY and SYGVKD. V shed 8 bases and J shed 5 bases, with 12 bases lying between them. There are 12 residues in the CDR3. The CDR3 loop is CAIGQNRETQYF. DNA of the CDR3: TGTGCCATCGGACAGAATCGGGAGACCCAGTACTTC.

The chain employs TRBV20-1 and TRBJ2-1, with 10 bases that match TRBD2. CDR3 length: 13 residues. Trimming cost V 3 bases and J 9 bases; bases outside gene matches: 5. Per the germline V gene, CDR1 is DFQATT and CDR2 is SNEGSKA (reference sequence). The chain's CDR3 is CSASSLAGVEQFF. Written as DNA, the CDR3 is TGCAGTGCTAGCTCGCTAGCGGGAGTTGAGCAGTTCTTC.

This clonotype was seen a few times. CDR3 sequence (DNA): TGCAGCGCCGACAACAGGGTAGGCACTGAAGCTTTCTTT. It specifies CSADNRVGTEAFF. The chain recombines TRBV29-1 with TRBJ1-1; maybe TRBD1 (6 bases). The CDR3 is 13 amino acids. V dropped 7 bases and J dropped 4 bases, with 16 bases sitting between them. Germline CDR1 is SQVTM and CDR2 is ANQGSEA.

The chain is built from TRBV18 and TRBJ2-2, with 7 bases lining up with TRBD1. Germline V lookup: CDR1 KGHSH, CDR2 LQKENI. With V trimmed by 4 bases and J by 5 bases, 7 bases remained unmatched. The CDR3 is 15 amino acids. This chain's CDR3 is CASSLRQGFTGELFF. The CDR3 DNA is TGTGCCAGCTCACTTCGACAGGGATTTACCGGGGAGCTGTTTTTT.

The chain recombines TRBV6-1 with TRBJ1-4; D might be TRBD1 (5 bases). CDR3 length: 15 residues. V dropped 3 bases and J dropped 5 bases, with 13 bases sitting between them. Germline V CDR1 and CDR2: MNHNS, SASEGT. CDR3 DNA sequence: TGTGCCAGCAGTGACTTAGGGTGGGGGAATGAAAAACTGTTTTTT. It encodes CASSDLGWGNEKLFF.

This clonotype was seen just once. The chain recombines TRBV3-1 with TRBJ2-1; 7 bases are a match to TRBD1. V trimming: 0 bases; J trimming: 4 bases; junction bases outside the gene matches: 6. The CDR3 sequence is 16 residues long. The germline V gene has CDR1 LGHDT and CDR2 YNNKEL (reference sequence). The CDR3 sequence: CASSQDVPGGYNEQFF. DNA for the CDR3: TGTGCCAGCAGCCAAGATGTGCCAGGGGGTTACAATGAGCAGTTCTTC.

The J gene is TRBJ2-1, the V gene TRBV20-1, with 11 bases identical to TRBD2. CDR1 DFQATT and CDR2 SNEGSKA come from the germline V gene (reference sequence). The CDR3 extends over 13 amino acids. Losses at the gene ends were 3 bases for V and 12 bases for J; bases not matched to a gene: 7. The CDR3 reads CSASTSGRLAQFF. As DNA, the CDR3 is TGCAGTGCTAGTACTAGCGGGAGATTAGCGCAGTTCTTC.

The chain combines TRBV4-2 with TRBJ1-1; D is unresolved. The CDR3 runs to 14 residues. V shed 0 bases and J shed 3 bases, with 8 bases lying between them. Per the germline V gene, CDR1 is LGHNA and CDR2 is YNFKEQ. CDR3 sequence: CASSQDSKDTEAFF. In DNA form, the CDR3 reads TGTGCCAGCAGCCAAGATAGTAAAGACACTGAAGCTTTCTTT.

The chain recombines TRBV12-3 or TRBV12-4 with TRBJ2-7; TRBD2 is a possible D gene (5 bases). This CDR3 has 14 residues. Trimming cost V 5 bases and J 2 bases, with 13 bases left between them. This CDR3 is CASSIGPGTYEQYF. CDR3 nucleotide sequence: TGTGCCAGCAGTATCGGGCCGGGGACCTACGAGCAGTACTTC.

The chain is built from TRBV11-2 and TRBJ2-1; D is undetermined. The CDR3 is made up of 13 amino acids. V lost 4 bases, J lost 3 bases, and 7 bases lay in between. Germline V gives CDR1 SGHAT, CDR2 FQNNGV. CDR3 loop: CASSSLRYNEQFF. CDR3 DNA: TGTGCCAGCAGCTCCCTCCGCTACAATGAGCAGTTCTTC.

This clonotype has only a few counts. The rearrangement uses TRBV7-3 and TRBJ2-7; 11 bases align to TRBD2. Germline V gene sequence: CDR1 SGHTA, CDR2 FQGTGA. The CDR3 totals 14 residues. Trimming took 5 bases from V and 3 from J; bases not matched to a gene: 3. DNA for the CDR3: TGTGCCAGCAGCATTACTAGCGGGAGCTACGAGCAGTACTTC. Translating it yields CASSITSGSYEQYF.

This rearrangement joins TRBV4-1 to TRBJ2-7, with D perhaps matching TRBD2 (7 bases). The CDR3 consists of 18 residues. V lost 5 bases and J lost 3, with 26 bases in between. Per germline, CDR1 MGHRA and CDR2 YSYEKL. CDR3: CASSYRVGAGVAHYEQYF. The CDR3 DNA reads TGCGCCAGCAGCTACAGGGTGGGTGCGGGAGTAGCCCACTACGAGCAGTACTTC.

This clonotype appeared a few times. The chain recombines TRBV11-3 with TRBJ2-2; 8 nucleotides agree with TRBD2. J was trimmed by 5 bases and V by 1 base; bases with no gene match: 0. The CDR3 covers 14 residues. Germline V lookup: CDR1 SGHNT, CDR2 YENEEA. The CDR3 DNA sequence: TGTGCCAGCAGCTTAGCGGGAGGGACCGGGGAGCTGTTTTTT. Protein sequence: CASSLAGGTGELFF.

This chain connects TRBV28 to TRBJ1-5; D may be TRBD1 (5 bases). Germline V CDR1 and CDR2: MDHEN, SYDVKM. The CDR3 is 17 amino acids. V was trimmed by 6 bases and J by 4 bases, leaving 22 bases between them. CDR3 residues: CASRDTGGLRYNQPQHF. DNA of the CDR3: TGTGCCAGCAGGGATACAGGAGGTCTCCGGTATAATCAGCCCCAGCATTTT.

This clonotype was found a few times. The CDR3 coding sequence is TGTGCCAGTAGTACCCGCACAGGGACCCAGTACTTC. Encoded protein: CASSTRTGTQYF. The rearrangement links TRBV19 to TRBJ2-5; TRBD1 is a possible D gene (5 bases). Germline CDR1 LNHDA, CDR2 SQIVND (reference sequence). V was clipped by 4 bases and J by 7 bases, with 10 bases between them. CDR3 length: 12 amino acids.

CDR3 amino acids: CASSRESGEQFF. In nucleotides, the CDR3 is TGTGCCAGCAGTCGGGAGTCGGGTGAGCAGTTCTTC. V gene TRBV2 combines with J gene TRBJ2-1; D possibly corresponds to TRBD2 (6 bases). The germline V gene encodes CDR1 SNHLY and CDR2 FYNNEI. The ends were cut back, 5 bases at V and 9 bases at J, with 11 bases in the middle. The CDR3 length is 12 residues.

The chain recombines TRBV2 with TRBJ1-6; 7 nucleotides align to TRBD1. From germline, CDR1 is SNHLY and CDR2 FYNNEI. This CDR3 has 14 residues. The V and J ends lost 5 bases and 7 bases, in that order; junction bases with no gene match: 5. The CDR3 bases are TGTGCCAGCAGTTATGACAGGGAGAATTCACCCCTCCACTTT. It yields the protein CASSYDRENSPLHF.

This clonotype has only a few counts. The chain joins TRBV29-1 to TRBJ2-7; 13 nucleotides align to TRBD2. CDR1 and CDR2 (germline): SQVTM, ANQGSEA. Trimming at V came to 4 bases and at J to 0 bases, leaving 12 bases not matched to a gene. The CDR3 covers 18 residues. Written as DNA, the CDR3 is TGCAGCGTTGGAGGCAGGACTAGCGGGAGAGGGGGCTCCTACGAGCAGTACTTC. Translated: CSVGGRTSGRGGSYEQYF.

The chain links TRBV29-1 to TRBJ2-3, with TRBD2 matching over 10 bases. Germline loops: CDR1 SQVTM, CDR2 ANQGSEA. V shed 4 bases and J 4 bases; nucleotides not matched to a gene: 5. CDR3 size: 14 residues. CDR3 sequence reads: CSVGLAGVSDTQYF. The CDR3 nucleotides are TGCAGCGTTGGGCTAGCGGGAGTATCAGATACGCAGTATTTT.